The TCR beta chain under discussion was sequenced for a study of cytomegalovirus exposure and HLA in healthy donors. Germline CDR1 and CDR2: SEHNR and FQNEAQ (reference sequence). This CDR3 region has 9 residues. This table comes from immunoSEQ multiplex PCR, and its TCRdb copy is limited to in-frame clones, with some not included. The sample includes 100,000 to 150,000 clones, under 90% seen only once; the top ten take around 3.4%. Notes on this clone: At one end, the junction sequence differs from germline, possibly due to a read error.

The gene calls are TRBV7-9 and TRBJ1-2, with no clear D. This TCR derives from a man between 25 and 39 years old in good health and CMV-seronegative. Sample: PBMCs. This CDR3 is CASSRSGDF. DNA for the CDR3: TGTGCCAGCAGTAGATCCGGGGATTTC. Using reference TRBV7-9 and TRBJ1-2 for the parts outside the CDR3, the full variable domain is DTGVSQNPRHKITKRGQNVTFRCDPISEHNRLYWYRQTLGQGPEFLTYFQNEAQLEKSRLLSDRFSAERPKGSFSTLEIQRTEQGDSAMYLCASSRSGDFGSGTRLTVV.